This T cell receptor (beta chain) emerged from a study of blood T cell repertoires in COVID-19. The CDR3 covers 18 residues. The V and J ends lost 3 bases and 7 bases respectively, with 27 bases between them. In germline, CDR1 is MNHEY, CDR2 SVGEGT. Seattle patients were enrolled during active infection and followed longitudinally. Profiling relied on immunoSEQ multiplex PCR, and the TCRdb table lists in-frame clones only, not all of them. The sample has approximately 300,000 clones; approximately 90% are singletons. V is TRBV6-2 or TRBV6-3 and J is TRBJ1-1, with D uncertain. Sequenced: peripheral blood. This sequence was found in a woman aged 45 to 65 with COVID-19, enrolled during active disease. CDR3 nucleotide sequence: TGTGCCAGCAGTTATTCGCCCGGCCGCGGGATCACTCTGTTTGAAGCTTTCTTT. Residues: CASSYSPGRGITLFEAFF.